This paragraph covers one TCR beta chain sequence. The data originate from a study of blood T cell repertoires in COVID-19. Study-level background: Both acute and convalescent COVID-19 samples were obtained from the United States, Italy and Spain. From T cells, B-cell-depleted T cells, or PBMCs came the material, which was cDNA or gDNA.

As processed by the authors: Nucleated cell counts were estimated from reference gene primer amplification. TCRdb's table, derived via immunoSEQ multiplex PCR, lists solely in-frame clones and lacks some. The V and J calls and clone size are taken from that table; D and trimming were inferred from the DNA. Of around 130,000 clones detected, 80% to 90% appear once; the ten largest clones hold 10% to 13%. V was shortened by 9 bases and J by 2 bases, with 21 bases between the two germline ends. CDR3 length: 16 amino acids. The V gene's germline CDR1 is ENHRY and CDR2 SYGVKD. This receptor was taken from a man in his 60s with active or convalescent COVID-19. The specimen sequenced was peripheral blood. V gene TRBV10-3 combines with J gene TRBJ2-3, with D possibly TRBD2 on 5 matching bases. As DNA, the CDR3 is TGTGCCATGCCGCCGTGGAGCGGAACCTCCACAGATACGCAGTATTTT. Encoded protein: CAMPPWSGTSTDTQYF.